The 22 T cell receptor beta chains below were found in one sample sequenced in a study of tumor and adjacent non-tumor tissue in lung cancer. This sample's RNA came from whole unsorted tissue. Three rounds of nested PCR, following a modified ARM-PCR protocol, produced the TCRbeta library. One entry per CDR3 protein, called by TCRdb with MiXCR from the multiplex PCR reads. The sample yields 85,000 to 100,000 distinct CDR3 sequences, about 67% seen once. Sequences were obtained from lung tumor tissue. Source of these receptors: a man aged 55-75 years with non-small cell lung cancer.

The chain joins TRBV12-3 or TRBV12-4 to TRBJ2-6; 11 bases are shared with TRBD1. Unmatched junction bases numbered 6, after V lost 10 bases and J lost 4 bases. This CDR3 is 15 amino acids long. Here the CDR3 reads CANSGQGAGANVLTF. The DNA of the CDR3 is TGTGCCAACAGCGGACAGGGGGCGGGGGCCAACGTCCTGACTTTC.

A few counts support this clonotype. A much larger clone differs by one base, so this may be a read error. V and J are TRBV4-2 and TRBJ2-2, with D perhaps TRBD1 or TRBD2 (5 bases each). The CDR3 is 16 residues long. V lost 6 bases and J 1 base, leaving 15 bases between the germline ends. CDR1 and CDR2 from the germline V gene are LGHNA and YNFKEQ. Written as DNA, the CDR3 is TGTGCCAGCAGGCGCGACAGTAGCGAGAACACCGGGGAGCTGTTTTTT. It codes for CASRRDSSENTGELFF.

As for this clonotype: It may be a read error: a sequence one base away is much more abundant. The chain combines TRBV20-1 with TRBJ2-5; D possibly corresponds to TRBD1 (6 bases). V dropped 1 base and J dropped 4 bases, with 16 bases sitting between them. Germline V gene sequence: CDR1 DFQATT, CDR2 SNEGSKA (reference sequence). The CDR3 covers 15 residues. CDR3 region: CSARALGQALETQYF. DNA for the CDR3: TGCAGTGCTAGAGCCCTGGGACAAGCCTTAGAGACCCAGTACTTC.

This chain joins TRBV4-2 and TRBJ2-7; D may be TRBD2 (6 bases). V shed 1 base and J shed 13 bases, with 26 bases lying between them. The germline gives CDR1 LGHNA, CDR2 YNFKEQ. CDR3 length: 16 amino acids. Written as DNA, the CDR3 is TGTGCCAGCAGCCAAGTCGCCAGCGGGCCTTCCTACGAGCGATACTTC. It specifies CASSQVASGPSYERYF.

The chain uses TRBV28 and TRBJ1-1, with no clear D. In germline, CDR1 is MDHEN, CDR2 SYDVKM. V dropped 3 bases and J dropped 1 base, with 9 bases sitting between them. This CDR3 contains 14 residues. The CDR3 is CASSFPDWNTEAFF. CDR3 in DNA: TGTGCCAGCAGTTTCCCGGACTGGAACACTGAAGCTTTCTTT. Looking up the rest from reference TRBV28 and TRBJ1-1 gives the full variable domain: DVKVTQSSRYLVKRTGEKVFLECVQDMDHENMFWYRQDPGLGLRLIYFSYDVKMKEKGDIPEGYSVSREKKERFSLILESASTNQTSMYLCASSFPDWNTEAFFGQGTRLTVV.

The table lists this clonotype with a count of one. The junction does not match germline at one end; this may be a read error. V is TRBV11-1 and J is TRBJ2-2, with 7 bases that match TRBD1. Looked up from germline, CDR1 is SGHAT and CDR2 is FQDESV (reference sequence). The CDR3 spans 16 residues. The CDR3 nucleotides are TGTGCCAGCAGCCCTCGCGACAGGGAAGGCGCCGGGGAGTTGTTTTTT. Translation gives CASSPRDREGAGELFF.

This clonotype was counted at least ten times. The chain recombines TRBV7-9 with TRBJ2-1, with a weak D call TRBD2 (5 bases). V was cut by 1 base and J by 16 bases, with 14 bases left in between. This CDR3 has 12 amino acids. Germline V gene sequence: CDR1 SEHNR, CDR2 FQNEAQ (reference sequence). CDR3 region: CASSLERAGVFF. In DNA form, the CDR3 reads TGTGCCAGCAGCTTAGAGAGGGCCGGGGTCTTCTTC. The entire variable domain, with the rest obtained from reference TRBV7-9 and TRBJ2-1, is as follows: DTGVSQNPRHKITKRGQNVTFRCDPISEHNRLYWYRQTLGQGPEFLTYFQNEAQLEKSRLLSDRFSAERPKGSFSTLEIQRTEQGDSAMYLCASSLERAGVFFGPGTRLTVL.

The V and J genes are TRBV13 and TRBJ2-1; the D gene is possibly TRBD2 (6 bases). The germline V gene has CDR1 PRHDT and CDR2 FYEKMQ (reference sequence). Trimming took off 3 bases at V and 5 bases at J, with 17 bases between the two ends. The CDR3 is 16 residues long. DNA of the CDR3: TGTGCCAGCAGCTTTTCTGGACTACCGAGGAACAATGAGCAGTTCTTC. It yields the protein CASSFSGLPRNNEQFF.

This clonotype was observed a single time. This CDR3 fails to terminate in the conserved phenylalanine or tryptophan, so it likely reflects a read error. The DNA is omitted, as the CDR3 cannot be located on it reliably, and the CDR3 follows TCRdb's listing. This chain connects TRBV4-1 to TRBJ2-3. The germline gives CDR1 MGHRA, CDR2 YSYEKL. 15 amino acids form the CDR3, both terminal residues included. This CDR3 reads CASSQAKPGTDTQFL.

Details on this clonotype: Its ends do not fully match the called genes, so a read error is possible. V usage is TRBV6-5 and J usage is TRBJ2-1; 11 nucleotides match TRBD2. This CDR3 comprises 17 residues. Germline V gives CDR1 MNHEY, CDR2 SVGAGI. In nucleotides, the CDR3 is TGTGCCGGCAGTTACTCCTTAGCGGGGGGGCCGTCCCGTGACCAGTTCTTC. Protein: CAGSYSLAGGPSRDQFF.

For this clonotype: Since no conserved phenylalanine or tryptophan closes the CDR3, a read error is the likely cause. The chain joins TRBV29-1 to TRBJ2-7; 15 nucleotides line up with TRBD2. Germline CDR1 SQVTM, CDR2 ANQGSEA. The CDR3 runs to 15 residues. The CDR3 reads CSIEGLAGGTYEQYL. CDR3 nucleotides: TGCAGCATTGAGGGACTAGCGGGAGGAACCTACGAGCAGTACTTA.

As concerns this clonotype: One end of the junction does not line up with germline, which may come from a read error. This chain joins TRBV29-1 and TRBJ2-3, with 7 bases lining up with TRBD1. This CDR3 spans 12 amino acids. The germline CDR1 and CDR2 sequences are SQVTM and ANQGSEA. The CDR3 coding sequence is TGCAGCGTTGATCCGGGGACAGATACACAGTGTTTT. This gives the protein CSVDPGTDTQCF.

Worth noting for this clonotype: At one of its ends the junction is not consistent with the germline gene, which may arise from a read error. V and J are TRBV20-1 and TRBJ1-1; D might be TRBD1 (5 bases). In germline, CDR1 is DFQATT, CDR2 SNEGSKA (reference sequence). The CDR3 contains 14 residues. The CDR3 region is CSARASGRNTEASF. The CDR3 region has the DNA TGCAGTGCTAGGGCGTCGGGGCGCAACACTGAAGCTTCCTTT.

This clonotype was recorded many times. This chain joins TRBV5-1 and TRBJ2-3; weak D call: TRBD1 (6 bases). The CDR3 loop spans 12 amino acids. With 6 bases removed from V and 4 bases from J, the gap between germline ends came to 9 bases. Germline V gene sequence: CDR1 SGHRS, CDR2 YFSETQ. CDR3 nucleotide sequence: TGCGCCAGCAAGGACAGCTCAGATACGCAGTATTTT. Translating gives CASKDSSDTQYF.

Points on this clonotype: A read error may explain this, as a much larger clone is one base away. The chain joins TRBV6-5 to TRBJ2-5; D gene ambiguous. The CDR3 spans 13 residues. Trimming removed 6 bases from V and 5 bases from J, with 13 bases in between. The germline gives CDR1 MNHEY, CDR2 SVGAGI. The CDR3 coding sequence is TGTGCCAGCAGCCCCGTGACCAGTGAGACCCAGTACTTC. Protein product: CASSPVTSETQYF.

Notes on this clonotype: One end of the junction varies from germline; a read error may be responsible. The chain couples TRBV12-3 or TRBV12-4 to TRBJ1-5; D may be TRBD1 (6 bases). CDR3 length: 15 residues. The CDR3 bases are TGTGCGAGCAGCAATGTGGGGGCCGACAATCAGCCCCAACATTTT. Amino acid sequence: CASSNVGADNQPQHF.

On this clonotype itself: The junction does not match germline at one end; this may be a read error. The chain carries TRBV14 and TRBJ1-1; 8 bases map to TRBD1. This CDR3 is 15 amino acids long. CDR1 and CDR2 from the germline V gene are SGHDN and FVKESK. Written as DNA, the CDR3 is TGTGTCAGCAGCCAGTTCTCAGACAGGGGCACTGAAGCTTTCTTT. The encoded protein is CVSSQFSDRGTEAFF.

This clonotype was detected many times. The rearrangement links TRBV6-6 to TRBJ2-1; D may be TRBD2 (5 bases). Trimming pared 5 bases from V and 7 bases from J, leaving 12 bases between. CDR1 and CDR2 (germline): MNHNY, SVGAGI (reference sequence). The CDR3 contains 13 residues. This chain's CDR3 is CASSNGVSNEQFF. In nucleotides, the CDR3 is TGTGCCAGCAGTAACGGGGTCTCTAATGAGCAGTTCTTC.

This clonotype occurred many times. No conserved phenylalanine or tryptophan ends this CDR3, so it is likely a read error. No DNA is shown, since the ends of the CDR3 on it are uncertain; the CDR3 is the one TCRdb lists. V usage is TRBV11-1 and J usage is TRBJ2-7. Germline-derived CDR1 and CDR2 are SGHAT and FQDESV (reference sequence). The CDR3 length equals 12 residues, ends included. CDR3 sequence reads: CASTNNWYEQCL.

This clonotype was found many times. This may come from a read error, since a much larger clone is one base off. The genes are TRBV4-3 and TRBJ2-3, with 14 bases aligning to TRBD2. CDR1 is LGHNA, CDR2 YSLEER, per germline. The CDR3 extends over 16 amino acids. The CDR3 sequence is CTSSQDGLAGGDTQYF. In nucleotides, the CDR3 is TGCACCAGCAGCCAAGATGGACTAGCGGGAGGAGATACGCAGTATTTT.

This chain connects TRBV29-1 to TRBJ2-5; 8 bases agree with TRBD2. The junction had 12 bases not matched to a gene; V was cut back by 6 bases and J by 6 bases. Germline-derived CDR1 and CDR2 are SQVTM and ANQGSEA. The CDR3 loop spans 14 amino acids. The DNA of the CDR3 is TGCAGCGTAGGACTAGCTGGGGGGCGCCAGACCCAGTACTTC. It yields the protein CSVGLAGGRQTQYF.

On this clonotype itself: A junction boundary mismatches the germline segment, possibly from a read error. The rearrangement uses TRBV7-3 and TRBJ2-7; 12 positions agree with TRBD2. The germline V gene has CDR1 SGHTA and CDR2 FQGTGA. The CDR3 extends over 13 amino acids. In DNA, the CDR3 is TGTGCCAGCAGCCCGACGACTAGCGGGAGATTGCACTTC. Translated: CASSPTTSGRLHF. The whole variable domain, remainder taken from reference TRBV7-3 and TRBJ2-7, is GAGVSQTPSNKVTEKGKYVELRCDPISGHTALYWYRQSLGQGPEFLIYFQGTGAADDSGLPNDRFFAVRPEGSVSTLKIQRTERGDSAVYLCASSPTTSGRLHFGPGTRLTVT.